This TCR beta chain was captured in a study of radiotherapy plus CTLA-4 blockade in lung cancer (dated by TCRdb to 2016 to 2018). Regarding the research as a whole: Objective responses occurred in roughly 19% of enrolled patients, and over 30% achieved disease control.

Study-level results and caveats: Early dynamic changes in blood T cell clones, together with increased serum interferon-beta after radiation, were reported as the strongest predictors of response. After treatment with radiotherapy and ipilimumab, TCR clones that originated in tumors expanded in peripheral blood.

Focal radiation therapy combined with CTLA-4 blockade (ipilimumab) was tested in patients with chemo-refractory metastatic non-small-cell lung cancer. For CDR1 and CDR2, the germline V gene (reference sequence) lists MNHEY and SMNVEV. The V and J ends are trimmed by 2 bases and 0 bases, leaving 4 bases between them. The CDR3 spans 13 residues, from the cysteine through the phenylalanine. Only the CDR3 region is kept as DNA, spanning 39 bases read in frame from base 1. Comment on this clone: The clone's antigen remains unknown. Per-nucleotide qualities are absent, and no much larger clonotype sits a single base away.

Receptors were amplified or captured by the immunoSEQ multiplex PCR assay. TCRdb holds this immuneACCESS table with in-frame rearrangements only. Some clones are missing; in checked studies, unresolved V genes explain under half, and the rest has no known cause. Within this sample are approximately 47,000 clones, with approximately 78% of them counted one time only. Approximately 3.3% of the sample rests with the top ten. Recombination joined TRBV27 with TRBJ1-2, with the D gene call left open. The sequencing used peripheral blood, collected from a patient treated with radiotherapy plus ipilimumab. The TCR sequence derives from a human donor with non-small cell lung cancer who had stable disease on radiotherapy plus ipilimumab. The CDR3 reads as follows: CASSLRANYGYTF. The nucleotides are TGTGCCAGCAGTTTACGAGCTAACTATGGCTACACCTTC.